Detailed here is one T cell receptor (beta chain). Its antigen is not known. This entry comes from a study of OX40 agonist ivuxolimab in advanced cancers. Study in general: Patients were infused with ivuxolimab every 2 weeks at 0.01 to 10 mg/kg. Study results and limitations: Relative to CD4+ cells, CD8+ T cells on average had more expanded clones. At 0.1-3.0 mg/kg, partial responders had clonal expansion among the lowest observed.

The repertoire was sequenced with immunoSEQ multiplex PCR; TCRdb's copy has only in-frame clones and lacks some. In the table there are approximately 80,000 clones, 89% of which are singletons. V trimming: 6 bases; J trimming: 14 bases; junction bases outside the gene matches: 4. CDR3 size: 11 residues. Germline V CDR1 and CDR2: SNHLY, FYNNEI. The TCR comes from an adult with an advanced solid tumor such as melanoma, head and neck, liver or kidney cancer. Sequenced material: CD4+ or CD8+ T cells sorted from blood, taken in a trial of the OX40 agonist ivuxolimab. The chain is built from TRBV2 and TRBJ1-6; 7 bases are shared with TRBD1. This CDR3 reads CASRRGQSLHF. The CDR3 DNA reads TGTGCCAGCAGGAGGGGGCAATCCCTCCACTTT.